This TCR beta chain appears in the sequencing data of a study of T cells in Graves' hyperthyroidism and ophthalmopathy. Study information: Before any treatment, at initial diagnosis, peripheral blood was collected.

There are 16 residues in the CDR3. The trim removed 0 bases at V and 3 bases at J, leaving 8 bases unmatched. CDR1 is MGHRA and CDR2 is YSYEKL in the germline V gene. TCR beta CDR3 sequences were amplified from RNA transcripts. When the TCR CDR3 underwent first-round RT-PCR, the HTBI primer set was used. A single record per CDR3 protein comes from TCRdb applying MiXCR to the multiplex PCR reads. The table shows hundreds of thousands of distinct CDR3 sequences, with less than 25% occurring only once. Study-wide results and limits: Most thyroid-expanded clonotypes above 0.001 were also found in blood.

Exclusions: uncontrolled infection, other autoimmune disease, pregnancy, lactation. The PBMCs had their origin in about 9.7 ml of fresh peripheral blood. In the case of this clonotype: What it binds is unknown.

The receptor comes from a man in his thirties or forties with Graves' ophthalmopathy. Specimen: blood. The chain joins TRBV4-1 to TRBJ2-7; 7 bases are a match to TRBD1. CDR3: CASSQEQQGLGYEQYF. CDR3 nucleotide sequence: TGCGCCAGCAGCCAAGAGCAACAGGGGTTAGGCTACGAGCAGTACTTC.